This TCR beta chain was sequenced in a study of cytomegalovirus exposure and HLA in healthy donors. Overall study results and limits: The study designated around 150 TCR beta chains cytomegalovirus-associated. Rarity held for most TCR sequences, but there were some public TCRs that occurred in many donors.

V dropped 7 bases and J dropped 3 bases, with 19 bases sitting between them. This CDR3 spans 15 amino acids. CDR1 and CDR2 from the germline V gene are MDHEN and SYDVKM. Generated by immunoSEQ multiplex PCR, the TCRdb table keeps only in-frame clones and is missing some. The table includes 90,000 to 130,000 clones, more than 70% detected once. Notes on this clone: Its antigen is undetermined.

The sequence was collected from a woman younger than 35 in good health and CMV-seronegative. The J gene is TRBJ2-7, the V gene TRBV28, with D possibly TRBD1 on 8 matching bases. Sequenced input: PBMCs. CDR3 DNA: TGTGCCAGCAACCACAGGGGGGGACCCTTCTACGAGCAGTACTTC. It translates to CASNHRGGPFYEQYF.